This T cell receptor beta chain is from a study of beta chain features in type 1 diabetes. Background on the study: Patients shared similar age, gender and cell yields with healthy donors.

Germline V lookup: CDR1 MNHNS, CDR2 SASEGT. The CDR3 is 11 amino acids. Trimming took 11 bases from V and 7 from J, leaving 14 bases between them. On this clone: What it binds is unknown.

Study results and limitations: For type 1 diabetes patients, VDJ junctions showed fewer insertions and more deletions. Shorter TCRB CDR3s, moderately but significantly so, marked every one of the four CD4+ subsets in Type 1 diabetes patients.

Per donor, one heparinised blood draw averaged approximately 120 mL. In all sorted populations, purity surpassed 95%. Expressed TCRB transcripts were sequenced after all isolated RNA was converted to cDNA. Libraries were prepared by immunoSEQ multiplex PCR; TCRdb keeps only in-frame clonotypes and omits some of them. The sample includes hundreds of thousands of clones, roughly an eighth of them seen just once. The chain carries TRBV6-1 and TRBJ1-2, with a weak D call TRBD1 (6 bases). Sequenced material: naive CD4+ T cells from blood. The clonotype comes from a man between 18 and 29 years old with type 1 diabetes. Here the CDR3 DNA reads TGTGCCGGTTCGACAGGTCCTGGCTACACCTTC. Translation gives CAGSTGPGYTF.